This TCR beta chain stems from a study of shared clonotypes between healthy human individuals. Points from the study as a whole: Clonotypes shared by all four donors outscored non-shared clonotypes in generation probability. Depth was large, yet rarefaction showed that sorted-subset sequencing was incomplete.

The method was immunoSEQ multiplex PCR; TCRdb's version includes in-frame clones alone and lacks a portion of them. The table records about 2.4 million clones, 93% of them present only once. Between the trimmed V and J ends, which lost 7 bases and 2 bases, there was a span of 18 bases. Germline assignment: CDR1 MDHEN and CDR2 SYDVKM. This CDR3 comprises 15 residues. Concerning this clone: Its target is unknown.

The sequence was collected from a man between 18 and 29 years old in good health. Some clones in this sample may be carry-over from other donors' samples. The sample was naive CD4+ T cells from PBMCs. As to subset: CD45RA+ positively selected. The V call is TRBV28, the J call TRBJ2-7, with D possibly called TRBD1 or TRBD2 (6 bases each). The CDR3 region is CASTQWGAGPYEQYF. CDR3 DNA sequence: TGTGCCAGCACCCAATGGGGGGCAGGACCCTACGAGCAGTACTTC.